Listed below are T cell receptor beta chains from one sample, sequenced in a study of T cell responses to AZD1222 COVID-19 vaccine. The data were produced by immunoSEQ multiplex PCR, yet TCRdb's version contains in-frame clones alone and is incomplete. The sample contains about 75,000 clones, 80% to 90% of which appear only once. The material sequenced was peripheral blood, taken 28 days after the second AZD1222 dose. Source of these receptors: an adult who received the AZD1222 COVID-19 vaccine. The CDR3 runs from the conserved cysteine through the conserved F or W. Fields, in order: CDR3 DNA, CDR3 protein, V gene, J gene, D gene, clone size. D genes are given only for firm matches. A clone size is listed for some rows: how often the clone was seen (once, few, many), or a class if it is expanded.

TGTGCCAGTAGTATCGGGGTTAGCGGGGTTGAAACCGGGGAGCTGTTTTTT,CASSIGVSGVETGELFF,TRBV19,TRBJ2-2,TRBD2,.
TGTGCCAGCAACAGTCTGCAGGGGACGCTGGGCACTGAAGCTTTCTTT,CASNSLQGTLGTEAFF,TRBV2,TRBJ1-1,.,.
TGTGCCAGCAGCTGGGCTGCGAACACCGGGGAGCTGTTTTTT,CASSWAANTGELFF,TRBV7-2,TRBJ2-2,.,.
TGTGCCAGCGACCGACTTCGGACAGGCGATAATTCACCCCTCCACTTT,CASDRLRTGDNSPLHF,TRBV6-4,TRBJ1-6,TRBD1,.
TGCAGCGTTGAGATTCGCACAGATACGCAGTATTTT,CSVEIRTDTQYF,TRBV29-1,TRBJ2-3,.,few
TGTGCCAGCAGCAACCTTATCCCCGGGACAGGTTACAATGAGCAGTTCTTC,CASSNLIPGTGYNEQFF,TRBV27,TRBJ2-1,TRBD1,.
TGTGCCAGCAGCTTAATTTCCGGGGGGAGCACAGATACGCAGTATTTT,CASSLISGGSTDTQYF,TRBV7-3,TRBJ2-3,TRBD2,.
TGTGCCTGGAGTGCCGGCAGATACATTTCGTTCTTC,CAWSAGRYISFF,TRBV30,TRBJ2-1,.,.
TGTGCCTGGAGGACAGGGCTGGGGGGAACTTTCTTT,CAWRTGLGGTFF,TRBV30,TRBJ1-1,TRBD1,once
TGTGCCAGCAGCCACCAGGGACTCTCTGGAAACACCATATATTTT,CASSHQGLSGNTIYF,TRBV14,TRBJ1-3,.,.
TGTGCCATCAGTGAGTCCCCGACCGGGACAGGGTTGGGTACAGATACGCAGTATTTT,CAISESPTGTGLGTDTQYF,TRBV10-3,TRBJ2-3,TRBD1,once
TGTGCCACTACTTTCTCGGGGGACAGGGGGATTCACGAGCAGTACTTC,CATTFSGDRGIHEQYF,TRBV11-2,TRBJ2-7,TRBD1,once
TGTGCCAGCTCACCCGGGACAGGGATTACCTATGGCTACACCTTC,CASSPGTGITYGYTF,TRBV18,TRBJ1-2,TRBD1,once
TGTGCCAGTAGTATCGGGCAGGGCAAAAACATTCAGTACTTC,CASSIGQGKNIQYF,TRBV19,TRBJ2-4,.,.
TGTGCCAGCATGGGAGGGGGCGCCTACAATGAGCAGTTCTTC,CASMGGGAYNEQFF,TRBV6-5,TRBJ2-1,.,once
TGTGCCAGCAGCTTGCCAGGATCCTATGTGTATGGCTACACCTTC,CASSLPGSYVYGYTF,TRBV5-4,TRBJ1-2,.,.